This is a list of T cell receptor beta chains from one sample in a study of blood T cell repertoires in COVID-19. This table comes from immunoSEQ multiplex PCR, and its TCRdb copy is limited to in-frame clones, with some not included. The sample records roughly 68,000 clones, approximately 80% being singletons. The sequencing sample was made of peripheral blood. The source is a woman aged 45 to 65 with acute or convalescent COVID-19. Both conserved end residues are part of each CDR3. The order of the fields is D gene, V gene, clone size, J gene, CDR3 protein, CDR3 DNA. A D gene is named only where the DNA matches it firmly. Only some rows state a clone size, as once, few, many or a class for expanded clones.

TRBD2,TRBV5-6,.,TRBJ2-3,CASSQGTSGTDTQYF,TGTGCCAGCAGCCAAGGGACTAGCGGCACAGATACGCAGTATTTT
TRBD1,TRBV19,.,TRBJ1-4,CASSISRGRHEKLFF,TGTGCCAGTAGTATCTCCAGGGGGCGCCATGAAAAACTGTTTTTT
.,TRBV19,.,TRBJ2-3,CASSGAVYSTDTQYF,TGTGCCAGTAGTGGAGCGGTATATAGCACAGATACGCAGTATTTT
.,TRBV6-4,.,TRBJ2-4,CASSDTHGGEYNQNIQYF,TGTGCCAGCAGTGACACGCACGGGGGAGAATACAACCAAAACATTCAGTACTTC
.,TRBV21-1,.,TRBJ1-1,CASSKTRFFQGVNAFF,TGTGCCAGCAGCAAAACTCGGTTTTTCCAGGGGGTTAATGCTTTCTTT
TRBD1,TRBV18,.,TRBJ1-5,CASSSMDRKIIQPQHF,TGTGCCAGCTCATCGATGGACAGGAAGATAATTCAGCCCCAGCATTTT
.,TRBV25-1,.,TRBJ1-4,CASSVSGATNEKLFF,TGTGCCAGCAGTGTCTCCGGAGCAACTAATGAAAAACTGTTTTTT
TRBD2,TRBV12-5,once,TRBJ2-5,CASGLNTGTSGYETQYF,TGTGCTAGTGGTTTGAATACCGGGACTAGCGGGTATGAGACCCAGTACTTC
.,TRBV2,.,TRBJ1-6,CASSDPRDTHF,TGTGCCAGCAGTGATCCCCGGGACACCCACTTT
.,TRBV19,few,TRBJ1-2,CASSYGAEVYGYTF,TGTGCCAGTAGTTATGGGGCTGAGGTCTATGGCTACACCTTC
TRBD1,TRBV7-8,.,TRBJ1-5,CASSRDRVSNQPQHF,TGTGCCAGCAGCAGAGACAGGGTTAGCAATCAGCCCCAGCATTTT
.,TRBV10-3,.,TRBJ1-2,CAISESTRFEGCTF,TGTGCCATCAGTGAGTCGACTCGTTTTGAGGGTTGCACCTTC
TRBD1,TRBV29-1,.,TRBJ2-1,CSVTGTASSYNEQFF,TGCAGCGTTACCGGGACAGCAAGCTCCTACAATGAGCAGTTCTTC
.,TRBV3-1/TRBV3-2,.,TRBJ2-1,CASSQRVGGEQFF,TGTGCCAGCAGCCAACGTGTAGGGGGTGAGCAGTTCTTC
.,TRBV5-8,.,TRBJ1-1,CASSLGGQGTTEAFF,TGTGCCAGCAGCTTGGGGGGGCAGGGGACCACTGAAGCTTTCTTT
.,TRBV7-6,.,TRBJ1-3,CASSLALADPRNTIYF,TGTGCCAGCAGCTTAGCGCTGGCGGATCCCAGAAACACCATATATTTT
.,TRBV5-6,.,TRBJ2-1,CASSLYLEQFF,TGTGCCAGCAGCTTATATCTTGAGCAGTTCTTC
TRBD1,TRBV5-4,.,TRBJ2-5,CASSPGTVQETQYF,TGTGCCAGCAGCCCGGGGACAGTTCAAGAGACCCAGTACTTC
TRBD2,TRBV5-4,.,TRBJ2-1,CASSVSGRLTNEQFF,TGTGCCAGCAGCGTAAGCGGGAGGCTCACCAATGAGCAGTTCTTC
TRBD1,TRBV14,.,TRBJ1-2,CASSPLGTARYGYTF,TGTGCCAGCAGCCCCCTCGGGACAGCACGATATGGCTACACCTTC
.,TRBV6-5,.,TRBJ2-5,CASSSREFQYF,TGTGCCAGCAGCTCCCGAGAGTTCCAGTACTTC
TRBD2,TRBV7-9,.,TRBJ2-7,CASRMGLAGVEQYF,TGTGCCAGCAGAATGGGACTAGCGGGAGTCGAGCAGTACTTC